This passage covers 8 T cell receptor beta chains from one sample sequenced in a study of CD8 T cells in Susac syndrome. Reverse transcription used 0.5 to 1 ug RNA and random hexamers. TCRdb redid the calling of the immunoSEQ multiplex PCR reads with MiXCR, one entry per CDR3 protein. Of over 120,000 distinct CDR3 sequences listed, approximately 93% were seen once; the top ten hold less than 0.095%. Sequenced input: CD4+ T cells from PBMCs. The receptors were gathered from a human donor in good health.

The chain links TRBV27 to TRBJ2-2; 8 bases map to TRBD2. This CDR3 region has 14 residues. V shed 5 bases, J shed 7 bases, and the junction held 6 bases outside the gene matches. CDR1 is MNHEY and CDR2 is SMNVEV in the germline V gene (reference sequence). The CDR3 loop reads CASSPGLGGGELFF. CDR3 DNA: TGTGCCAGCAGTCCGGGACTAGGGGGCGGGGAGCTGTTTTTT.

This clonotype was picked up one time. This rearrangement joins TRBV25-1 to TRBJ2-5; D remains unclear. CDR1 MGHDK and CDR2 SYGVNS come from the germline V gene. The germline V and J ends were trimmed by 3 bases and 1 base, with 12 bases remaining between them. The CDR3 is made up of 15 amino acids. In nucleotides, the CDR3 is TGTGCCAGCAGTGAGATCTACCAGGTCCAAGAGACCCAGTACTTC. Amino acids: CASSEIYQVQETQYF. Looking up the rest from reference TRBV25-1 and TRBJ2-5 gives the full variable domain: EADIYQTPRYLVIGTGKKITLECSQTMGHDKMYWYQQDPGMELHLIHYSYGVNSTEKGDLSSESTVSRIRTEHFPLTLESARPSHTSQYLCASSEIYQVQETQYFGPGTRLLVL.

The J gene is TRBJ1-5, the V gene TRBV6-6; no firm D call. Per the germline V gene, CDR1 is MNHNY and CDR2 is SVGAGI (reference sequence). The CDR3 has 16 amino acids. The germline V and J ends were trimmed by 0 bases and 2 bases, with 11 bases remaining between them. The CDR3 loop is CASSYSGQIGNQPQHF. DNA of the CDR3: TGTGCCAGCAGTTACTCAGGGCAGATAGGCAATCAGCCCCAGCATTTT.

The gene calls are TRBV3-1 and TRBJ2-7; either TRBD1 or TRBD2 may supply D (5 bases each). The CDR3 runs to 12 residues. The germline CDR1 and CDR2 sequences are LGHDT and YNNKEL (reference sequence). Deletions cut 8 bases from V and 0 bases from J, with 8 bases between. For the CDR3, the DNA is TGTGCCAGCGGGGGATTCTCCTACGAGCAGTACTTC. Protein sequence: CASGGFSYEQYF.

The chain couples TRBV19 to TRBJ2-1; TRBD2 might be the D (6 bases). The CDR3 totals 16 residues. V lost 5 bases and J lost 5, with 19 bases in between. Germline V gives CDR1 LNHDA, CDR2 SQIVND (reference sequence). DNA of the CDR3: TGTGCCAGTAGTGCGAGAGGGCCCCGCGGGGACAATGAGCAGTTCTTC. Its protein product is CASSARGPRGDNEQFF.

V gene TRBV14 combines with J gene TRBJ2-1, with no clear D. Trimming stripped 4 bases from V and 2 bases from J, with 9 bases between. Germline CDR1 reads SGHDN; CDR2 reads FVKESK. The CDR3 contains 14 residues. The CDR3 coding sequence is TGTGCCAGCAGCCCCTACGGACCCTACAATGAGCAGTTCTTC. This codes for CASSPYGPYNEQFF.

This sequence joins TRBV28 and TRBJ2-4; perhaps TRBD1 as D (5 bases). Looked up from germline, CDR1 is MDHEN and CDR2 is SYDVKM. CDR3 length equals 16 residues. The V end lost 4 bases, the J end lost 2 bases, and 15 bases lay between the germline ends. The CDR3 spells CASSSPGMGPKNIQYF. The CDR3 nucleotides read TGTGCCAGCAGTTCCCCAGGGATGGGCCCCAAAAACATTCAGTACTTC.

The chain is built from TRBV24-1 and TRBJ2-2; TRBD1 is a possible D gene (5 bases). V lost 4 bases, J lost 4 bases, and 15 bases lay in between. CDR1 is KGHDR, CDR2 SFDVKD, per germline. The CDR3 is 16 residues long. The DNA for the CDR3 is TGTGCCACCAGTGACCTCTCCCAGGGCCTCACCGGGGAGCTGTTTTTT. Translation gives CATSDLSQGLTGELFF.